This T cell receptor beta chain is from a study of CD8 T cells in ankylosing spondylitis (TCRdb year 2017). With respect to the entire study: T cell receptor beta repertoires were profiled in healthy donors and ankylosing spondylitis patients so that disease-linked TCR variants could be found. The whole study cohort included 95 to 130 healthy donors and about two dozen ankylosing spondylitis patients. Peripheral blood was sampled, and synovial fluid was also collected from ankylosing spondylitis patients.

The CDR3, cysteine through phenylalanine, is 14 amino acids long. The only DNA kept is the CDR3, 42 bases in frame from the first base. Looking up the germline V gene (reference sequence) yields CDR1 MNHEY and CDR2 SMNVEV. Relative to germline, V is 5 bases shorter and J is 9 bases shorter, with 17 bases between their ends. This clonotype showed up just a few times. Its target antigen remains unknown. No per-base quality is available; no much larger clone lies one base away. TCRdb names Illumina HiSeq 2500 as the instrument used. TCR beta libraries were prepared by quantitative 5'-RACE with molecular barcodes. In the original analysis: A new computational method, built on a probabilistic model of VDJ rearrangement, was used to identify disease-linked TCR variants. Starting from the raw public reads, TCRdb applied fastp trimming at Q25, assembled clones with MiXCR and retained in-frame beta chains. Rows are unified per CDR3 protein, each entry keeping the most common DNA and genes. TCRdb, not the authors, supplied the V and J calls. In this sample the table shows roughly 220,000 distinct CDR3 sequences, about 18% of which occur a single time. The ten largest clones represent about 44% of the sample.

Results and caveats for the whole study, not just this receptor: Some motif variants had previously been reported in the synovial fluid and blood of reactive arthritis patients, which suggests shared mechanisms of disease initiation. A TCR beta motif made up of several highly homologous amino acid variants appeared to be characteristic of blood from ankylosing spondylitis patients. A CD8+ phenotype was shown by the disease-linked clones, which were found at relatively low frequencies in peripheral blood. The disease-linked clones were reported as significantly enriched in matched synovial fluid samples from ankylosing spondylitis patients.

The chain employs TRBV27 and TRBJ2-1; TRBD1 might be the D gene, on 6 matching bases. The clonotype was recovered from a male donor with ankylosing spondylitis. The sequenced material came from blood, either unsorted or a sorted T cell fraction (not recorded which). The bases are TGTGCCAGCAGTCCACCACAGGGCCTGGGTGAGCAGTTCTTC. Its product reads: CASSPPQGLGEQFF.